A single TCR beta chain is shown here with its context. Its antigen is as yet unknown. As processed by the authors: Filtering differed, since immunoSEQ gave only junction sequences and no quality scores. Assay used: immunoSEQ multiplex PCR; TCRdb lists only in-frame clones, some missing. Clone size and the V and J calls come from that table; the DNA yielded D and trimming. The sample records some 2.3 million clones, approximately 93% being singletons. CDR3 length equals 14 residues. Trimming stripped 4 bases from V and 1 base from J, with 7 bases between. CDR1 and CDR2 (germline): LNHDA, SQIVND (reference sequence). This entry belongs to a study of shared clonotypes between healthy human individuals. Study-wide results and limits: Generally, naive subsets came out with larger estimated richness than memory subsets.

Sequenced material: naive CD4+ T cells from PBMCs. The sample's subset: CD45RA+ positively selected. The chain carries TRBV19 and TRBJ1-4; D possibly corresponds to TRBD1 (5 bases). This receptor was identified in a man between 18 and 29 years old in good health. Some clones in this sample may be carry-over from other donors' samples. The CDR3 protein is CASSTGITNEKLFF. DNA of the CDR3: TGTGCCAGTAGTACAGGGATAACTAATGAAAAACTGTTTTTT.